This T cell receptor beta chain emerged from a study of identical twins. Study-wide findings and caveats: Invariant populations such as MAIT and iNKT cells could partly muddle zero-insertion analyses. Models underestimated out-of-frame TCR alpha sharing in monozygotic twins.

TCRdb ran MiXCR on the 5' RACE reads and lists one entry per CDR3 protein. The profile shows 150,000 or so distinct CDR3 sequences, under 4.5% of them singletons. This clonotype showed up just a few times. The antigen is undetermined. Deletions cut 5 bases from V and 0 bases from J, with 17 bases between. Germline V gene lookup returns CDR1 MDHEN and CDR2 SYDVKM. CDR3 length: 17 residues. The chain is built from TRBV28 and TRBJ1-5; D is unclear. The clonotype comes from a young man in good health. Sequenced material: memory T cells sorted from blood. The CDR3 DNA sequence: TGTGCCAGCAGTCCAGCATACGACACATATAGCAATCAGCCCCAGCATTTT. Its translation: CASSPAYDTYSNQPQHF.